This T cell receptor beta chain was recorded in a study of T cells in localized non-small cell lung cancer. The CDR3 loop spans 14 amino acids. From germline, CDR1 is SGHRS and CDR2 YFSETQ. Here immunoSEQ multiplex PCR was the method, and the copy in TCRdb shows in-frame clones only, minus some. The table shows tens of thousands of clones, with roughly 90% occurring only once. The source of this sequence is a female donor older than 55 with stage I lung adenocarcinoma. The gene calls are TRBV5-1 and TRBJ2-5; possible D gene TRBD1, 6 bases. The DNA matches TRBJ2-7 better at its end, which makes the J call doubtful. The sequencing here drew on peripheral blood, taken before any cancer treatment. CDR3: CASSLDQGSYEQYF. For the CDR3, the DNA is TGCGCCAGCAGCTTGGATCAGGGGTCCTACGAGCAGTACTTC.